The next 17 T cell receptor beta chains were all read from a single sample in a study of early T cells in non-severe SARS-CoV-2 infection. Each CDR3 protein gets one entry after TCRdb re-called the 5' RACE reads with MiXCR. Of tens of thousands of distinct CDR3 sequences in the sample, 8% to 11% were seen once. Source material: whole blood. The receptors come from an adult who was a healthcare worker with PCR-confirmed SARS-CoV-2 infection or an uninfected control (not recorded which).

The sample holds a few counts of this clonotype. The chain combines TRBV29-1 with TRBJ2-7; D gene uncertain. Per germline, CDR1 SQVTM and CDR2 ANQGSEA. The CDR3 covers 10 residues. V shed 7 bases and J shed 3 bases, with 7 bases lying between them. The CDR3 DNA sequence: TGCAGCGCCGGTAGCTACGAGCAGTACTTC. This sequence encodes CSAGSYEQYF.

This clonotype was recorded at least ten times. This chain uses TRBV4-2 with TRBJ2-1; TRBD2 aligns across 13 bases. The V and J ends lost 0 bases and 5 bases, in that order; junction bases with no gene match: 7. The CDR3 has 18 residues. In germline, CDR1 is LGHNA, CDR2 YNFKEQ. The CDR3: CASSQDRSTSGRDNEQFF. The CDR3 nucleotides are TGTGCCAGCAGCCAAGATCGGAGCACTAGCGGGAGGGACAATGAGCAGTTCTTC.

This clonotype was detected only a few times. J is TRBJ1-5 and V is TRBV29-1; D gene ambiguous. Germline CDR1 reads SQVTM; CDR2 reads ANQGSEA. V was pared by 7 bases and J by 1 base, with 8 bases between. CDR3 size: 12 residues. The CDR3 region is CSAALSNQPQHF. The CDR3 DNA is TGCAGCGCCGCATTGAGCAATCAGCCCCAGCATTTT.

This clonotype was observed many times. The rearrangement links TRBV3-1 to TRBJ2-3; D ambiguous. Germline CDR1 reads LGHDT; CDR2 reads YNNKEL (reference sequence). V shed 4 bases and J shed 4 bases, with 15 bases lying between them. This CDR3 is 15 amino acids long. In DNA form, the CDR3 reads TGTGCCAGCAGCCCAAGAAGAGGCGCCGCAGATACGCAGTATTTT. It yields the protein CASSPRRGAADTQYF.

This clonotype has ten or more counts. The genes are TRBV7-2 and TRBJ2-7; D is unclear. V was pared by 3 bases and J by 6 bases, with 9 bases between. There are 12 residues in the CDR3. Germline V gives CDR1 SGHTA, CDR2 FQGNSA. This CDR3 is CASSFPDREQYF. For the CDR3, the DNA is TGTGCCAGCAGCTTTCCGGACCGCGAGCAGTACTTC.

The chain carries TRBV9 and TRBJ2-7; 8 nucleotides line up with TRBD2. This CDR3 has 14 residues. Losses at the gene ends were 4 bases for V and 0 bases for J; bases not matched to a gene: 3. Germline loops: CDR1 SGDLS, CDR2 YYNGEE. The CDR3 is CASSRSGNSYEQYF. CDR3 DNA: TGTGCCAGCAGCCGTAGCGGGAACTCCTACGAGCAGTACTTC.

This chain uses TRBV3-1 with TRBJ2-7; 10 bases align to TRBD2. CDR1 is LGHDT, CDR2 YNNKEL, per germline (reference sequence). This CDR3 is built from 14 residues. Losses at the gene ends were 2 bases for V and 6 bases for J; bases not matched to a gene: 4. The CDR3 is CASSQTSGTREQYF. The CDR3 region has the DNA TGTGCCAGCAGCCAAACTAGCGGGACGCGCGAGCAGTACTTC.

CDR3 region: CAFSKTSGIINEQFF. CDR3 nucleotides: TGTGCCTTCTCAAAGACTAGCGGGATTATAAATGAGCAGTTCTTC. V is TRBV10-3 and J is TRBJ2-1; the match to TRBD2 covers 11 bases. J gave up 7 bases and V 11 bases, and 13 bases lay outside the gene matches. Germline V gene sequence: CDR1 ENHRY, CDR2 SYGVKD. The CDR3 extends over 15 amino acids.

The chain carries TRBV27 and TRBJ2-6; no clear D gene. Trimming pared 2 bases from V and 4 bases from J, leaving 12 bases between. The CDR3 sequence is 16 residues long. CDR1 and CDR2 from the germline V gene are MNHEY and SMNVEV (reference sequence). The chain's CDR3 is CASSLQRTSGANVLTF. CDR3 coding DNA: TGTGCCAGCAGTTTACAGAGAACGAGCGGGGCCAACGTCCTGACTTTC.

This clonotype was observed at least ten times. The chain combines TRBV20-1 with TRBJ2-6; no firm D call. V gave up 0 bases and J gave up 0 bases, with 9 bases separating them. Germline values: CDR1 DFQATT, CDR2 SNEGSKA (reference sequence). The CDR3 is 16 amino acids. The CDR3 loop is CSAREQLLSGANVLTF. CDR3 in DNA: TGCAGTGCTAGAGAGCAGCTCCTCTCTGGGGCCAACGTCCTGACTTTC.

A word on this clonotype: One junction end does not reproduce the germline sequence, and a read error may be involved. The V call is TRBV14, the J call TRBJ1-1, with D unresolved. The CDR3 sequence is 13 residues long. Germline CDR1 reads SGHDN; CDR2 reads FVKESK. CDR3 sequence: CASSLVQGAEAFF. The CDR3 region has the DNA TGCGCCAGCAGCCTTGTCCAAGGCGCTGAAGCTTTCTTT.

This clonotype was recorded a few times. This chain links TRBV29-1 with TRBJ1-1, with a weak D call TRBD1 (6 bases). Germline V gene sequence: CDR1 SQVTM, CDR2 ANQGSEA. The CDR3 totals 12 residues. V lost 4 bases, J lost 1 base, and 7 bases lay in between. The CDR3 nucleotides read TGCAGCGTTGCGACAGGGAACACTGAAGCTTTCTTT. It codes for CSVATGNTEAFF.

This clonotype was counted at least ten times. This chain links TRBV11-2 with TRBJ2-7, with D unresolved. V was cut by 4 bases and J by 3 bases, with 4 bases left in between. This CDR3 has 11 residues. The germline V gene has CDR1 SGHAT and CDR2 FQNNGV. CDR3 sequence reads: CASSSLYEQYF. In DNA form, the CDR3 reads TGTGCCAGCAGCTCCCTCTACGAGCAGTACTTC. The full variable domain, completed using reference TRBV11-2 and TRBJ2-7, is EAGVAQSPRYKIIEKRQSVAFWCNPISGHATLYWYQQILGQGPKLLIQFQNNGVVDDSQLPKDRFSAERLKGVDSTLKIQPAKLEDSAVYLCASSSLYEQYFGPGTRLTVT.

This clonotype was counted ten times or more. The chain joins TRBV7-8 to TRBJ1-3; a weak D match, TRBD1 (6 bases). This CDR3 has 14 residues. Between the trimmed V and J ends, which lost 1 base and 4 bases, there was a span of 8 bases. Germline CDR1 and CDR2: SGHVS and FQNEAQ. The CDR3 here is CASSLGTVGNTIYF. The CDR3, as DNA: TGTGCCAGCAGCTTAGGGACAGTGGGAAACACCATATATTTT.

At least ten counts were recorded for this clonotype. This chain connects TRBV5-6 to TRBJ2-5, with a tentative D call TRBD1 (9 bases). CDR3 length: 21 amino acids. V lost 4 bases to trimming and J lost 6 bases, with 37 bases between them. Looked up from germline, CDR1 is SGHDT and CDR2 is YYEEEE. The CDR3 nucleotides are TGTGCCAGCAGCCTGACGTCAACCGGGACAGGGTATGAGCGGGAGTTTAAGACCCAGTACTTC. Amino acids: CASSLTSTGTGYEREFKTQYF.

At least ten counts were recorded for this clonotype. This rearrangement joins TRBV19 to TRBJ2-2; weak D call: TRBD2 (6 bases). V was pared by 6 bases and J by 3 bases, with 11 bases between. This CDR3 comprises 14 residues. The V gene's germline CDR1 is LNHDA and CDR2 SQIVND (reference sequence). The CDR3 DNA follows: TGTGCCAGTAGCCGTACGGGGGACACCGGGGAGCTGTTTTTT. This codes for CASSRTGDTGELFF.

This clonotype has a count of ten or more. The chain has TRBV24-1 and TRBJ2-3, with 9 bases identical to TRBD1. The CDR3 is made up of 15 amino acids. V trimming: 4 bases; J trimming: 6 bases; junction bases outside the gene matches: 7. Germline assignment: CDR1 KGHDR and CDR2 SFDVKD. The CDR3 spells CATSDAGTGSDTQYF. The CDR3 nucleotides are TGTGCCACCAGTGACGCCGGGACAGGGTCCGATACGCAGTATTTT.